The T cell receptor (beta chain) under discussion was sequenced for a study of response to subunit inactivated influenza vaccine. Notes on the study in general: The authors put forward the suggestion that each seasonal influenza vaccination may bring in only a limited number of new T cells.

V was trimmed by 8 bases and J by 5 bases, leaving 9 bases between them. Germline V lookup: CDR1 SGHTA, CDR2 FQGNSA. The CDR3 spans 12 residues. A note on this clonotype: Its specificity is unknown.

TCRdb redid the calling of the RT-PCR reads with MiXCR, one entry per CDR3 protein. Seen here are around 200,000 distinct CDR3 sequences, around 9% observed once, and the top ten hold roughly 10%. This TCR was recovered from a man aged 45-60 years who received an inactivated influenza vaccine. The genes are TRBV7-2 and TRBJ2-2, with D hard to call. Sequencing was performed on non-naive T cells sorted from PBMCs, taken on the day of vaccination. CDR3 region: CASPLRTGELFF. The CDR3 DNA follows: TGTGCCAGCCCGTTACGGACCGGGGAGCTGTTTTTT. Together with reference TRBV7-2 and TRBJ2-2, the CDR3 gives the full variable domain: GAGVSQSPSNKVTEKGKDVELRCDPISGHTALYWYRQSLGQGLEFLIYFQGNSAPDKSGLPSDRFSAERTGGSVSTLTIQRTQQEDSAVYLCASPLRTGELFFGEGSRLTVL.